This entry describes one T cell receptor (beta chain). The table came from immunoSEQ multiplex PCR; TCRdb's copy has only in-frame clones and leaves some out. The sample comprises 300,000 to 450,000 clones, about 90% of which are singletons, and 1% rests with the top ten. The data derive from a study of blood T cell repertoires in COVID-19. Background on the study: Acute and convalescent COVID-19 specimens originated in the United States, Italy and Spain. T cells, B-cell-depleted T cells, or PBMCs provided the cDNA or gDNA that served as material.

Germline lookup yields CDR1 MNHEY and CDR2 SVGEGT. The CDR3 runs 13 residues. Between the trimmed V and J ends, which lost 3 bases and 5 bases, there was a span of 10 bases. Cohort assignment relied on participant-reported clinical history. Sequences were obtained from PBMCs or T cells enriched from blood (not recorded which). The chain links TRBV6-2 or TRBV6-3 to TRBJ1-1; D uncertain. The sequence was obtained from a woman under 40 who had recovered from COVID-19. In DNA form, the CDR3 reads TGTGCCAGCAGTTATTTTCGGGGAACTGAAGCTTTCTTT. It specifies CASSYFRGTEAFF.